This is a list of T cell receptor beta chains from one sample in a study of shared clonotypes between healthy human individuals. Profiling relied on immunoSEQ multiplex PCR, and the TCRdb table lists in-frame clones only, not all of them. The repertoire holds some 660,000 clones, with more than 70% as singletons. Source material: memory CD4+ T cells sorted from blood. These receptors were collected from a woman aged 25 to 45 in good health. Both conserved end residues are part of each CDR3. A D gene is named only where the DNA matches it firmly. Part of the rows lack a size; the others show once, few, many or a class for expanded clones.

j_call clone_size d_call v_call cdr3_nt cdr3_aa
TRBJ2-1 - - TRBV5-4 TGTGCCAGCAGCTTGTTCTTTGAGGGTTTAAGGTACAATGAGCAGTTCTTC CASSLFFEGLRYNEQFF
TRBJ1-5 - TRBD1 TRBV28 TGTGCCAGCAGTTTACTCATACAGGGGCGTCAGCCCCAGCATTTT CASSLLIQGRQPQHF
TRBJ2-1 - TRBD2 TRBV6-4 TGTGCCAGCAGTGACGGAACGGGGGGCAATGAGCAGTTCTTC CASSDGTGGNEQFF
TRBJ2-1 - TRBD2 TRBV9 TGTGCCAGCAGCGCGAGTGGGCTAGCGGGGATGGGAGAGCAGTTCTTC CASSASGLAGMGEQFF
TRBJ2-7 few - TRBV4-1 TGCGCCAGCAGCCAAGAGCTTAAGGAGAGTACCTCCTACGAGCAGTACTTC CASSQELKESTSYEQYF
TRBJ1-5 - - TRBV4-1 TGCGCCAGCAGCCAAGGTAGGGGAAATAGCAATCAGCCCCAGCATTTT CASSQGRGNSNQPQHF
TRBJ2-2 once - TRBV11-3 TGTGCCAGCAGCTCCCGTCCTGCCACCGGGGAGCTGTTTTTT CASSSRPATGELFF
TRBJ2-5 few TRBD2 TRBV28 TGTGCCAGCAGTGCGACTAGCGTTCAGACCCAGTACTTC CASSATSVQTQYF
TRBJ2-1 - TRBD2 TRBV2 TGTGCCAGCATAGAGGAGACTAGCGGAAAAAATGAGCAGTTCTTC CASIEETSGKNEQFF
TRBJ1-1 - TRBD1 TRBV29-1 TGCAGCGTTGGGACAGGGTACACTGAAGCTTTCTTT CSVGTGYTEAFF
TRBJ1-1 - TRBD1 TRBV9 TGTGCCAGCAGCGTAGAAGGGACAGCCGTCGCTGAAGCTTTCTTT CASSVEGTAVAEAFF
TRBJ2-2 - - TRBV5-1 TGCGCCAGCAGCTTGGGCGGCACCGGGGAGCTGTTTTTT CASSLGGTGELFF
TRBJ2-5 - - TRBV6-6 TGTGCCAGCAGTGTTTCTGGGGGAGAGCAGTACTTC CASSVSGGEQYF
TRBJ2-2 - TRBD2 TRBV7-7 TGTGCCAGCAGCCTGACTAGCGGGAGCCCCGGGGAGCTGTTTTTT CASSLTSGSPGELFF
TRBJ1-2 - - TRBV18 TGTGCCAGCTCACCAGGGTCGGAGACAGAGTATGGCTACACCTTC CASSPGSETEYGYTF
TRBJ1-4 - TRBD1 TRBV28 TGTGCCAGCAGTCTCCGGACAGGTTCCGCAACTAATGAAAAACTGTTTTTT CASSLRTGSATNEKLFF
TRBJ2-1 few TRBD2 TRBV10-1 TGCGCCAGCAGTGTCGTGTCTAGCGGGAACAATGAGCAGTTCTTC CASSVVSSGNNEQFF
TRBJ2-1 - TRBD2 TRBV7-9 TGTGCCAGCAGCGCCGGGACTAGCTCCTTCGATGAGCAGTTCTTC CASSAGTSSFDEQFF
TRBJ1-3 - - TRBV9 TGTGCCAGCAGCGGGACGGTCTCTGGAAACACCATATATTTT CASSGTVSGNTIYF
TRBJ2-1 - - TRBV27 TGTGCCAGCAGTCCTACCGGGACGTCTGGACTCAATGAGCAGTTCTTC CASSPTGTSGLNEQFF
TRBJ2-1 - - TRBV6-5 TGTGCCAGCAGTCTTCAATCGGGCCGGAGAAATGAGCAGTTCTTC CASSLQSGRRNEQFF
TRBJ2-7 - - TRBV6-5 TGTGCCAGCAGAGACGGATACGAGCAGTACTTC CASRDGYEQYF
TRBJ1-1 many TRBD1 TRBV2 TGTGCCAGCAGTGGGGACAGTAACACTGAAGCTTTCTTT CASSGDSNTEAFF
TRBJ2-7 - - TRBV20-1 TGCAGTGCTAGACGGCACGAGCAGTACTTC CSARRHEQYF
TRBJ1-1 - - TRBV6-1 TGTGCCACCCTACAGGGACCGACTGAAGCTTTCTTT CATLQGPTEAFF
TRBJ1-3 - - TRBV20-1 TGCAGTGCCCGGACCCGAAACACCATATATTTT CSARTRNTIYF
TRBJ2-1 few TRBD2 TRBV7-3 TGTGCCAGCAGCTCTAGCGGTGTACGTGAGCAGTTCTTC CASSSSGVREQFF
TRBJ2-5 - - TRBV7-9 TGTGCCAGCAGCCGCCATGACAGTTCGGGAGAGACCCAGTACTTC CASSRHDSSGETQYF
TRBJ2-1 - - TRBV19 TGTGCCAGTAGTACGGGACTCCGGAGGTTGGTCTACAATGAGCAGTTCTTC CASSTGLRRLVYNEQFF
TRBJ1-1 - TRBD1 TRBV5-6 TGTGCCAGCAGCCCACAGGGGGTAGAAGGCACTGAAGCTTTCTTT CASSPQGVEGTEAFF
TRBJ1-4 - - TRBV19 TGTGCCAGCACCAGCAGGCCCCTCAATGAAAAACTGTTTTTT CASTSRPLNEKLFF
TRBJ2-7 - TRBD2 TRBV18 TGTGCCAGCTCACCAGTTGCTGCTAGCGGGGCGAGTACCAGCTCCTACGAGCAGTACTTC CASSPVAASGASTSSYEQYF
TRBJ1-2 - - TRBV19 TGTGCCAGTAGTGCCAGTTCCGACAGAGTCGCCTATGGCTACACCTTC CASSASSDRVAYGYTF
TRBJ2-6 - - TRBV28 TGTGCCAGCAGTTTCGTGGGCCACCCGAGCTCTGGGGCCAACGTCCTGACTTTC CASSFVGHPSSGANVLTF
TRBJ2-6 - - TRBV11-2 TGTGCCAGCAGCTTATACAGGGCTGGGGCCAACGTCCTGACTTTC CASSLYRAGANVLTF